This T cell receptor (beta chain) comes out of a study of blood T cell repertoires in COVID-19. The CDR3 totals 15 residues. Trimming took off 1 base at V and 4 bases at J, with 13 bases between the two ends. CDR1 is MGHDK, CDR2 SYGVNS, per germline. Some clones are missing from TCRdb's copy, which holds only in-frame ones; the method was immunoSEQ multiplex PCR. The repertoire consists of around 390,000 clones, with around 87% occurring once and the leading ten covering roughly a tenth. Sample: PBMCs or T cells enriched from blood (not recorded which). The rearrangement uses TRBV25-1 and TRBJ1-1; the D is unclear. This receptor was identified in a woman aged 45 to 65 who had recovered from COVID-19. CDR3 protein: CASSEFSGEGTEAFF. The CDR3, as DNA: TGTGCCAGCAGTGAATTTTCCGGGGAGGGCACTGAAGCTTTCTTT.